This T cell receptor beta chain appears in the sequencing data of a study of PD-1 blockade in mismatch repair-deficient tumors. Study results and caveats: After pembrolizumab, tumor-resident clones rose rapidly, then generally contracted before radiologic responses.

In its sample, this clone was seen a few times. The antigen is not known. Relative to the germline gene, one junction end is altered; a read error may explain this. This CDR3 is 14 amino acids long. The V gene's germline CDR1 is SSHAT and CDR2 FNYEAQ (reference sequence). Measured with immunoSEQ multiplex PCR; TCRdb has only the in-frame clones, and not every one. The data show roughly 84,000 clones, approximately 81% seen once. PCR or immunohistochemistry showed mismatch repair deficiency in every enrolled patient. This receptor was obtained from an adult with mismatch repair-deficient cancer. This chain connects TRBV7-7 to TRBJ2-2; 8 nucleotides line up with TRBD1. The input for sequencing was peripheral blood, taken 12 weeks after starting pembrolizumab. CDR3 DNA sequence: TGTGCTAGCAGGACAGGGCTGGACACCGGGGAGCTGTTTTTT. Translated: CASRTGLDTGELFF.